This passage covers 22 T cell receptor beta chains from one sample sequenced in a study of T-cell reconstitution after alpha-beta-depleted transplantation in children. During its preparation, the TCRbeta library received unique molecular identifiers. TCRdb itself ran the PCR reads through MiXCR, one entry per CDR3 protein. The sample has around 250,000 distinct CDR3 sequences, roughly 26% seen once. This specimen was PBMCs, taken before TCRalphabeta/CD19-depleted stem cell transplant. The receptors were sampled from a girl aged 2-10 years with Fanconi anemia, due to receive a stem cell transplant.

This clonotype was recorded many times. This rearrangement joins TRBV6-5 to TRBJ1-4; D uncertain. Trimming took 0 bases from V and 1 from J, leaving 12 bases between them. CDR1 and CDR2 (germline): MNHEY, SVGAGI. The CDR3 consists of 17 residues. CDR3 in DNA: TGTGCCAGCAGTTACTCCCGAACGCCGGGAACTAATGAAAAACTGTTTTTT. Amino acid sequence: CASSYSRTPGTNEKLFF.

The chain has TRBV20-1 and TRBJ1-2, with D perhaps TRBD1 (5 bases). CDR3 length: 14 residues. Trimming removed 3 bases from V and 4 bases from J, with 15 bases in between. CDR1 DFQATT and CDR2 SNEGSKA come from the germline V gene (reference sequence). The CDR3 sequence: CSASQPTAPYGYTF. As DNA, the CDR3 is TGCAGTGCTAGCCAACCGACAGCCCCCTATGGCTACACCTTC.

A remark on this clonotype: Sequence at one end of the junction differs from germline and may be a read error. The chain carries TRBV4-2 and TRBJ2-3; D is possibly TRBD2 (6 bases). CDR1 LGHNA and CDR2 YNFKEQ come from the germline V gene. This CDR3 has 14 amino acids. This chain's CDR3 is CASTQGLSTDTQYF. Here the CDR3 DNA reads TGTGCCAGCACCCAAGGACTAAGCACAGATACGCAGTATTTT.

The rearrangement uses TRBV29-1 and TRBJ1-1; D not resolved. CDR1 is SQVTM and CDR2 is ANQGSEA in the germline V gene. V was trimmed by 4 bases and J by 0 bases, leaving 12 bases between them. The length of the CDR3 is 14 residues. The CDR3 loop is CSVASQLMNTEAFF. In DNA form, the CDR3 reads TGCAGCGTTGCTTCTCAGCTCATGAACACTGAAGCTTTCTTT.

This clonotype was detected a few times. The gene calls are TRBV30 and TRBJ2-2, with 10 bases fitting TRBD2. Germline CDR1 is GTSNPN and CDR2 is SVGIG (reference sequence). With 1 base clipped from V and 3 bases from J, the junction kept 2 bases outside the gene matches. The CDR3 covers 15 residues. This chain's CDR3 is CAWSGLAGYTGELFF. The CDR3 DNA follows: TGTGCCTGGAGTGGACTAGCGGGTTACACCGGGGAGCTGTTTTTT.

The V call is TRBV5-8, the J call TRBJ2-2; no firm D call. The V end was cut by 0 bases, the J end by 8 bases, with 14 bases between. CDR3 length: 15 residues. Germline values: CDR1 SGHTS, CDR2 YDEGEE. The CDR3 DNA is TGTGCCAGCAGCTTGGACGGTTTTGTGGCTGGGGAGCTGTTTTTT. This codes for CASSLDGFVAGELFF. The full variable domain, in which reference TRBV5-8 and TRBJ2-2 provide the parts outside the CDR3, is EAGVTQSPTHLIKTRGQQATLRCSPISGHTSVYWYQQALGLGLQFLLWYDEGEERNRGNFPPRFSGRQFPNYSSELNVNALELEDSALYLCASSLDGFVAGELFFGEGSRLTVL.

At least ten counts were recorded for this clonotype. The chain combines TRBV7-2 with TRBJ2-1, with 11 bases identical to TRBD2. V was clipped by 5 bases and J by 4 bases; unmatched bases: 4. Germline CDR1 is SGHTA and CDR2 is FQGNSA. The CDR3 has 15 amino acids. DNA of the CDR3: TGTGCCAGCAGCCTACTAGCGGGGGATTACAATGAGCAGTTCTTC. Translation gives CASSLLAGDYNEQFF.

The V and J genes are TRBV20-1 and TRBJ2-1, with 13 bases fitting TRBD2. Germline V gives CDR1 DFQATT, CDR2 SNEGSKA (reference sequence). The CDR3 extends over 13 amino acids. V shed 1 base and J 14 bases; nucleotides not matched to a gene: 5. The CDR3 bases are TGCAGTGCTAGAGGACTAGCGGGAGGACGGGAGTTCTTC. Translated: CSARGLAGGREFF.

In its sample, this clonotype was seen many times. V is TRBV25-1 and J is TRBJ2-1; D tentatively fits TRBD1 or TRBD2 (7 bases each). Trimming left V 3 bases short and J 2 bases short, with 17 bases between. Germline values: CDR1 MGHDK, CDR2 SYGVNS. The CDR3 extends over 17 amino acids. The CDR3 nucleotides are TGTGCCAGCAGTGACGTGGGAGGGGGCATCGCCTACAATGAGCAGTTCTTC. Its translation: CASSDVGGGIAYNEQFF.

This clonotype was recorded a few times. This rearrangement joins TRBV20-1 to TRBJ2-1; 10 nucleotides align to TRBD2. Losses at the gene ends were 2 bases for V and 6 bases for J; bases not matched to a gene: 4. This CDR3 is 14 amino acids long. Germline V gives CDR1 DFQATT, CDR2 SNEGSKA (reference sequence). The CDR3 spells CSARRGTSVNEQFF. The CDR3 nucleotides read TGCAGTGCTAGAAGGGGGACTAGCGTCAATGAGCAGTTCTTC.

There are many counts of this clonotype. V gene TRBV3-1 combines with J gene TRBJ2-7; 10 bases align to TRBD2. Germline CDR1 and CDR2: LGHDT and YNNKEL (reference sequence). J was trimmed by 4 bases and V by 8 bases; bases with no gene match: 8. This CDR3 spans 14 amino acids. The CDR3 loop is CASQETSGVYEQYF. The CDR3 DNA follows: TGTGCCAGCCAAGAAACTAGCGGGGTATACGAGCAGTACTTC.

This clonotype has just a few counts. The chain joins TRBV20-1 to TRBJ2-7, with D possibly matching TRBD1 (7 bases). Germline assignment: CDR1 DFQATT and CDR2 SNEGSKA (reference sequence). CDR3 length equals 16 residues. Trimming took off 1 base at V and 7 bases at J, with 23 bases between the two ends. The CDR3: CSARGGKTGLAGEQYF. In nucleotides, the CDR3 is TGCAGTGCTAGAGGGGGGAAGACAGGGTTGGCGGGAGAGCAGTACTTC.

This sequence joins TRBV7-2 and TRBJ2-3; maybe TRBD2 (5 bases). CDR3 size: 13 residues. CDR1 is SGHTA and CDR2 is FQGNSA in the germline V gene. Trimming left V 6 bases short and J 0 bases short, with 7 bases between. The CDR3 nucleotides are TGTGCCAGCAGGAGGACTAGCACAGATACGCAGTATTTT. Protein sequence: CASRRTSTDTQYF.

V and J are TRBV12-3 or TRBV12-4 and TRBJ2-7; D is unclear. V lost 6 bases, J lost 1 base, and 10 bases lay in between. This CDR3 comprises 13 residues. The CDR3 coding sequence is TGTGCCAGCAGGAAGACTGAATCCTACGAGCAGTACTTC. This codes for CASRKTESYEQYF.

In its sample, this clonotype was seen many times. The chain combines TRBV9 with TRBJ2-1, with D possibly TRBD2 on 5 matching bases. The CDR3 consists of 13 residues. Germline lookup yields CDR1 SGDLS and CDR2 YYNGEE. Between the trimmed V and J ends, which lost 4 bases and 9 bases, there was a span of 14 bases. The CDR3 sequence is CASSPREGSEQFF. The CDR3 DNA sequence: TGTGCCAGCAGCCCCCGAGAGGGCAGTGAGCAGTTCTTC.

The chain has TRBV19 and TRBJ2-1; TRBD2 aligns across 7 bases. Losses at the gene ends were 4 bases for V and 0 bases for J; bases not matched to a gene: 9. The germline V gene has CDR1 LNHDA and CDR2 SQIVND (reference sequence). The CDR3 loop spans 17 amino acids. CDR3 protein: CASSRGLSGISYNEQFF. For the CDR3, the DNA is TGTGCCAGTAGTAGGGGTCTGAGCGGGATCTCCTACAATGAGCAGTTCTTC.

The chain couples TRBV2 to TRBJ2-7; D is ambiguous. Trimming left V 6 bases short and J 4 bases short, with 16 bases between. This CDR3 has 14 amino acids. Per the germline V gene, CDR1 is SNHLY and CDR2 is FYNNEI. This CDR3 is CASRVHGAKYEQYF. CDR3 DNA: TGTGCCAGCAGGGTACATGGAGCGAAGTACGAGCAGTACTTC.

The chain couples TRBV21-1 to TRBJ1-1; TRBD1, the table's D call, lacks a check against the DNA. TRBV21-1 is a recognized pseudogene. This CDR3 has 17 amino acids. CDR3 nucleotide sequence: TGTGCCATCCAGCAAAAAGGGGGGGGGGCATCATGGACTGAAGCTTTCTTT. Protein product: CAIQQKGGGASWTEAFF.

The chain employs TRBV2 and TRBJ1-5; D perhaps matches TRBD1 (5 bases). V lost 6 bases and J lost 3, with 15 bases in between. CDR3 length: 15 amino acids. Germline V gives CDR1 SNHLY, CDR2 FYNNEI. The CDR3: CASREGTVPNQPQHF. Written as DNA, the CDR3 is TGTGCCAGCAGAGAGGGGACGGTTCCCAATCAGCCCCAGCATTTT.

J is TRBJ1-5 and V is TRBV28, with D perhaps matching TRBD1 (5 bases). Germline V gene data show CDR1 as MDHEN and CDR2 as SYDVKM. V lost 5 bases, J lost 5 bases, and 13 bases lay in between. The CDR3 spans 14 residues. CDR3 in DNA: TGTGCCAGCAGTGGGAGACGAGGGGATCAGCCCCAGCATTTT. This codes for CASSGRRGDQPQHF. The variable domain in full, with the rest retrieved from reference TRBV28 and TRBJ1-5, is DVKVTQSSRYLVKRTGEKVFLECVQDMDHENMFWYRQDPGLGLRLIYFSYDVKMKEKGDIPEGYSVSREKKERFSLILESASTNQTSMYLCASSGRRGDQPQHFGDGTRLSIL.

The chain combines TRBV7-2 with TRBJ2-1; TRBD1 or TRBD2 may be the D gene (5 bases each). Germline CDR1 reads SGHTA; CDR2 reads FQGNSA. With 2 bases removed from V and 8 bases from J, the gap between germline ends came to 13 bases. This CDR3 is built from 14 residues. The CDR3 sequence is CASSLRRVSDEQFF. CDR3 in DNA: TGTGCCAGCAGCTTACGCAGGGTTAGCGATGAGCAGTTCTTC.

This clonotype was recorded a few times. The chain has TRBV29-1 and TRBJ2-7; tentatively, D is TRBD1 (5 bases). From germline, CDR1 is SQVTM and CDR2 ANQGSEA. With 3 bases removed from V and 3 bases from J, the gap between germline ends came to 9 bases. This CDR3 comprises 12 residues. This CDR3 is CSVDSTDYEQYF. The CDR3 DNA reads as TGCAGCGTTGACTCGACAGACTACGAGCAGTACTTC.